These T cell receptor beta chains were read from a single sample in a study of T cells in Graves' hyperthyroidism and ophthalmopathy. Via MiXCR, TCRdb re-called the multiplex PCR reads, giving one row per CDR3 protein. The sample includes 530,000 or so distinct CDR3 sequences, around 46% of them seen just once. Specimen: peripheral blood or thyroid tissue (not recorded which). The receptors derive from a woman aged 18-30 years with Graves' hyperthyroidism. The CDR3 runs from the conserved cysteine through the conserved F or W. The order of the fields is V gene, clone size, J gene, D gene, CDR3 protein, CDR3 DNA. D genes are given only for firm matches. Clone sizes are given selectively: once, few, many, or a class where the clone is expanded.

TRBV12-3/TRBV12-4	NA	TRBJ1-5	NA	CASSLRTSGFGTYQETQHF	TGTGCCAGCAGTTTACGGACTAGCGGGTTCGGGACGTACCAAGAGACCCAGCATTTT
TRBV4-1	many	TRBJ1-4	NA	CASSQAQSEKLFF	TGCGCCAGCAGCCAAGCCCAGAGTGAAAAACTGTTTTTT
TRBV15	NA	TRBJ1-1	NA	CATSREVNTEAFF	TGTGCCACCAGCAGAGAGGTGAACACTGAAGCTTTCTTT
TRBV12-5	many	TRBJ1-1	TRBD1	CASGSSWDSLMNTEAFF	TGTGCTAGTGGTTCATCCTGGGACAGCCTTATGAACACTGAAGCTTTCTTT
TRBV7-6	many	TRBJ1-2	NA	CASSPLQVSNYGYTF	TGTGCCAGCAGCCCGTTGCAGGTTTCTAACTATGGCTACACCTTC
TRBV30	few	TRBJ2-2	NA	CAWRHAGELFF	TGTGCCTGGAGGCACGCCGGGGAGCTGTTTTTT
TRBV30	NA	TRBJ1-2	TRBD1	CAWSDRGGYGYTF	TGTGCCTGGAGCGACAGGGGCGGCTATGGCTACACCTTC
TRBV7-3	NA	TRBJ2-2	NA	CASSSLDTGELFF	TGTGCCAGCAGTTCCTTGGACACCGGGGAGCTGTTTTTT
TRBV20-1	NA	TRBJ2-7	NA	CSAQIGNTGELYF	TGCAGTGCACAAATCGGAAACACCGGGGAGCTGTACTTC
TRBV6-6	NA	TRBJ1-6	NA	CATRKRSSYNSPLHF	TGTGCTACTAGAAAAAGGAGCTCCTATAATTCACCCCTCCACTTT
TRBV19	few	TRBJ2-7	NA	CASSTTSIDYEQYF	TGTGCCAGTAGTACGACCTCCATCGACTACGAGCAGTACTTC
TRBV7-6	NA	TRBJ1-1	NA	CASSRGAPTEAFF	TGTGCCAGCAGCAGGGGGGCGCCCACTGAAGCTTTCTTT
TRBV6-1	NA	TRBJ2-5	NA	CASSESTGETQYF	TGTGCCAGCAGTGAAAGCACCGGGGAGACCCAGTACTTC
TRBV4-3	NA	TRBJ2-7	NA	CASSQDLRADYEQYF	TGCGCCAGCAGCCAAGATTTGCGGGCGGACTACGAGCAGTACTTC
TRBV2	NA	TRBJ1-1	NA	CASEGNTEALF	TGTGCCAGCGAGGGGAACACTGAAGCTCTCTTT
TRBV28	many	TRBJ1-2	TRBD1	CASSLTGGRDNYGYTF	TGTGCCAGCAGTTTGACAGGGGGACGAGATAACTATGGCTACACCTTC
TRBV29-1	many	TRBJ1-1	NA	CSVEVQGRTEAFF	TGCAGCGTTGAAGTACAGGGAAGGACTGAAGCTTTCTTT
TRBV13	many	TRBJ2-2	NA	CASSFGPANTGELFF	TGTGCCAGCAGCTTTGGCCCGGCGAACACCGGGGAGCTGTTTTTT
TRBV29-1	many	TRBJ1-2	NA	CSVVGMEHDYGYTF	TGCAGCGTTGTTGGCATGGAGCACGATTATGGCTACACCTTC
TRBV29-1	NA	TRBJ2-7	NA	CSVEGDPGLYEQYF	TGCAGCGTTGAGGGGGACCCGGGGCTATACGAGCAGTACTTC
TRBV12-3/TRBV12-4	many	TRBJ1-4	NA	CASSWAGGEKLFF	TGTGCCAGCAGTTGGGCAGGAGGGGAAAAACTGTTTTTT
TRBV10-3	NA	TRBJ2-1	TRBD1	CAISDGTGGIYNEQFF	TGTGCCATCAGTGATGGGACAGGGGGCATCTACAATGAGCAGTTCTTC
TRBV12-5	NA	TRBJ1-1	NA	CASGLVLF	TGTGCTAGTGGTTTGGTTCTATTT
TRBV4-2	NA	TRBJ2-3	NA	CASSQGQSTDTQYF	TGTGCCAGCAGCCAAGGACAGAGCACAGATACGCAGTATTTT
TRBV19	many	TRBJ1-5	NA	CASSIAGYSNQPQHF	TGTGCCAGTAGTATTGCAGGTTATAGCAATCAGCCCCAGCATTTT
TRBV7-9	NA	TRBJ2-6	TRBD1	CASSLPQGESYVLTF	TGCGCCAGCAGCTTACCACAGGGGGAGTCCTACGTCCTGACTTTC
TRBV7-2	few	TRBJ2-1	NA	CASSLGWGMEQFF	TGTGCCAGCAGCTTAGGTTGGGGAATGGAGCAGTTCTTC
TRBV19	NA	TRBJ2-7	TRBD2	CASSILAGVNEQYF	TGTGCCAGTAGTATACTAGCGGGAGTTAATGAGCAGTACTTC
TRBV29-1	NA	TRBJ1-5	TRBD1	CSLGGTGNQPQHF	TGCAGCTTAGGGGGGACAGGGAATCAGCCCCAGCATTTT
TRBV27	many	TRBJ1-2	NA	CASSLSEGNGYTF	TGTGCCAGCAGTTTATCGGAAGGGAATGGCTACACCTTC
TRBV7-9	many	TRBJ2-7	NA	CASSTQTYEQYF	TGTGCCAGCAGCACACAAACCTACGAGCAGTACTTC
TRBV7-9	NA	TRBJ1-1	NA	CASSPGTSGNTEAFF	TGTGCCAGCAGCCCCGGGACTAGCGGTAACACTGAAGCTTTCTTT
TRBV7-9	NA	TRBJ2-3	TRBD1	CASSLEWARTGDTDTQYF	TGTGCCAGCAGCTTGGAGTGGGCCAGGACAGGGGACACAGATACGCAGTATTTT
TRBV20-1	NA	TRBJ2-5	TRBD2	CSGQREDGDTQYF	TGCAGTGGGCAGCGGGAGGATGGGGATACGCAGTACTTC
TRBV27	NA	TRBJ2-7	NA	CASSSTGTRYEQYF	TGTGCCAGCAGTTCGACCGGGACACGCTACGAGCAGTACTTC
TRBV7-2	NA	TRBJ2-3	TRBD2	CASSSGLAGEITDTQYF	TGTGCCAGCAGCTCGGGACTAGCGGGAGAGATCACAGATACGCAGTATTTT
TRBV2	many	TRBJ1-5	NA	CASSEEAGRNQPQHF	TGTGCCAGCAGTGAAGAGGCAGGGCGGAATCAGCCCCAGCATTTT
TRBV2	few	TRBJ2-3	NA	CAIASGLTDTQYF	TGTGCCATCGCTTCAGGGTTGACAGATACGCAGTATTTT
TRBV29-1	NA	TRBJ1-1	TRBD1	CSVRAGGPTEAFF	TGCAGCGTTAGGGCAGGGGGCCCCACTGAAGCTTTCTTT
TRBV7-9	NA	TRBJ1-5	NA	CASSEAQHF	TGTGCCAGCAGCGAGGCCCAGCATTTT
TRBV25-1	many	TRBJ1-4	NA	CASSLTGQSNEKLFF	TGTGCCAGCAGTCTGACAGGCCAATCGAATGAAAAACTGTTTTTT
TRBV6-5	many	TRBJ1-5	NA	CASSPEAYSNQPQHF	TGTGCCAGCAGCCCCGAGGCTTATAGCAATCAGCCCCAGCATTTT
TRBV20-1	many	TRBJ2-5	NA	CSAERDQETQYF	TGCAGTGCAGAAAGGGATCAAGAGACCCAGTACTTC
TRBV6-5	NA	TRBJ2-5	NA	CASSYRRDVNEQYF	TGTGCCAGCAGTTATCGGCGGGATGTCAATGAGCAGTACTTC
TRBV7-3	once	TRBJ2-2	NA	CAGSLTRVSNGELFF	TGTGCCGGCAGCTTAACGAGAGTGTCCAACGGGGAGCTGTTTTTT
TRBV19	NA	TRBJ2-5	NA	CASSALRDNLGTQYF	TGTGCCAGTAGCGCCCTCCGGGACAACCTCGGGACCCAGTACTTC
TRBV29-1	NA	TRBJ1-5	TRBD1	CSVRQGCQPQHF	TGCAGCGTTAGACAGGGTTGCCAGCCCCAGCATTTT
TRBV19	many	TRBJ1-1	TRBD1	CATRDRETEAFF	TGTGCCACCCGGGACAGGGAAACTGAAGCTTTCTTT
TRBV6-5	many	TRBJ2-7	NA	CASSNRGLLSSYEQYF	TGTGCCAGCAGCAACCGTGGACTGTTAAGCTCCTACGAGCAGTACTTC
TRBV27	NA	TRBJ2-7	TRBD1	CASSTGGVYEQYF	TGTGCCTCCTCGACAGGGGGCGTTTACGAGCAGTACTTC
TRBV10-3	NA	TRBJ1-2	NA	CAISEAAGLAGDYTF	TGTGCCATCAGTGAGGCTGCCGGACTAGCGGGAGACTACACCTTC
TRBV24-1	NA	TRBJ2-3	TRBD2	CATSDQTSGNTDTQYF	TGTGCCACCAGTGACCAAACTAGCGGGAACACAGATACGCAGTATTTT
TRBV3-1	many	TRBJ1-2	TRBD1	CASSQGQNYGYTF	TGTGCCAGCAGCCAGGGACAGAACTATGGCTACACCTTC
TRBV6-1	many	TRBJ2-2	NA	CASSSDSPNTGELFF	TGTGCCAGCAGTTCGGACAGCCCAAACACCGGGGAGCTGTTTTTT
TRBV7-2	NA	TRBJ2-1	NA	CASSMWEDEQFF	TGTGCCAGCAGCATGTGGGAGGATGAGCAGTTCTTC
TRBV7-9	NA	TRBJ1-4	NA	CAPRRPNEKLLF	TGTGCCCCCCGCCGCCCTAATGAAAAACTGCTTTTT
TRBV7-6	NA	TRBJ2-3	NA	CASSWTSDTQYF	TGTGCCAGCAGTTGGACGTCAGATACGCAGTATTTT
TRBV29-1	once	TRBJ2-1	NA	CSVEQGGLEFF	TGCAGCGTTGAACAGGGGGGGTTGGAGTTCTTC